This T cell receptor (beta chain) was sequenced during a study of sequential checkpoint blockade in melanoma. Study in general: Both treatment sequences were followed by maintenance nivolumab. Some 90 pretreatment tumor DNA samples were TCRβ immunosequenced. Whole-study findings and limits: For nivolumab-first patients, baseline tumor clonality was associated with response. About 30 times likelier clinical benefit followed increased tumor T-cell fraction and clonality.

This clone was seen ten or more times. As yet, its antigen is unknown. Described treatment: randomized to nivolumab then ipilimumab (arm A) or the reverse (arm B). This table comes from immunoSEQ multiplex PCR, and its TCRdb copy is limited to in-frame clones, with some not included. This sample has a few thousand clones, with around a fifth found just once. The CDR3 consists of 18 residues. J gave up 10 bases and V 5 bases, and 23 bases lay outside the gene matches. Germline CDR1 is SGHNT and CDR2 is YENEEA. The chain joins TRBV11-3 to TRBJ2-1; 7 nucleotides line up with TRBD2. The sequenced sample was tumor tissue (inferred from file names), obtained from a patient given nivolumab and ipilimumab in sequence. The sequence was obtained from a human donor with melanoma. The CDR3 DNA follows: TGTGCCAGCAGCCTACTACGTGGGGGGAGGGCCGGTCCCCAGGAGCAGTTCTTC. Encoded protein: CASSLLRGGRAGPQEQFF.